The T cell receptor beta chain under discussion was sequenced for a study of tumor-infiltrating lymphocytes in localized non-small cell lung cancer. Study at large: Patients included smokers and never-smokers with various histologies, some sampled after neoadjuvant chemotherapy. Resected tumor was paired with non-adjacent uninvolved lung from the same patient. Study-wide points: IM1 and IM2 tumors showed no difference in T-cell fraction.

The data were produced by immunoSEQ multiplex PCR, yet TCRdb's version contains in-frame clones alone and is incomplete. Of about 15,000 clones in the sample, 75% are singletons; the top ten hold 4.1%. Worth noting for this clone: The antigen is unknown.

V was trimmed by 3 bases and J by 3 bases, leaving 12 bases between them. The CDR3 spans 14 residues. Germline CDR1 and CDR2: MNHEY and SMNVEV (reference sequence). The receptor was isolated from a human donor with non-small cell lung cancer. The gene calls are TRBV27 and TRBJ2-7; the D gene could be TRBD1 or TRBD2 (5 bases each). Specimen: lung tumor tissue. This CDR3 is CASSFGDRIYEQYF. The CDR3 DNA reads TGTGCCAGCAGTTTTGGGGACCGCATCTACGAGCAGTACTTC.